The TCR beta chain under discussion was sequenced for a study of beta chain features in type 1 diabetes. Study-level findings and limits: Moderate yet significant TCRB CDR3 shortening was seen in Type 1 diabetes patients in all four CD4+ subsets. Patients' naive, central memory and regulatory TCRB repertoires appeared more alike than those of healthy donors.

On this clone itself: Its antigen is still unknown.

Trimming removed 4 bases at V and 0 bases at J, with 13 bases between. Germline V gives CDR1 GTSNPN, CDR2 SVGIG (reference sequence). This CDR3 is built from 15 residues. Sequenced material consisted of expressed TCRB transcripts (all of the isolated RNA was reverse transcribed). Measured with immunoSEQ multiplex PCR; TCRdb has only the in-frame clones, and not every one. The table has approximately 600,000 clones, 12% seen once; the top ten hold roughly 0.12%. The chain employs TRBV30 and TRBJ2-1; no clear D. The sequenced material came from naive CD4+ T cells from blood. This receptor was obtained from a man aged 30-40 years with type 1 diabetes. CDR3 region: CAWTQEVSSYNEQFF. CDR3 nucleotides: TGTGCCTGGACTCAAGAGGTGAGCTCCTACAATGAGCAGTTCTTC.